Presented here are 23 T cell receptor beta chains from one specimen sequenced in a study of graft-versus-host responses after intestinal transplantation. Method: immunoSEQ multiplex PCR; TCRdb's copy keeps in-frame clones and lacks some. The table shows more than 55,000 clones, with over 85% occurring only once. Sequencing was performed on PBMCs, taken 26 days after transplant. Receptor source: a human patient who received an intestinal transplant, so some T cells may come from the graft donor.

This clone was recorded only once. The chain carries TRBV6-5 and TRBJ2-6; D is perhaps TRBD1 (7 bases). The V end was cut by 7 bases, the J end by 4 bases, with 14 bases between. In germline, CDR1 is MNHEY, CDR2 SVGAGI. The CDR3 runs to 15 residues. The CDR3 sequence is CASTSGGTGANVLTF. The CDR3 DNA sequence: TGTGCCAGCACCTCAGGGGGGACAGGGGCCAACGTCCTGACTTTC.

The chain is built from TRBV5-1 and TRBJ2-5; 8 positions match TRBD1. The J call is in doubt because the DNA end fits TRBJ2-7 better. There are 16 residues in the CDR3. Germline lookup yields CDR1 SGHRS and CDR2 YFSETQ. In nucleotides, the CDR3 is TGCGCCAGCAGCTCAACAGGACAGGGCACGGGGAACGAGCAGTACTTC. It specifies CASSSTGQGTGNEQYF.

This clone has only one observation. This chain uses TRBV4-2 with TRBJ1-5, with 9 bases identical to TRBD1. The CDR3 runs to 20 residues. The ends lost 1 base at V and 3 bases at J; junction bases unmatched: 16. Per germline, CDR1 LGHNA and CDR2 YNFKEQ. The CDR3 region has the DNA TGTGCCAGCAGCCAAGGGAGGGGTGCCCACCGGGACAGGGCCAATCAGCCCCAGCATTTT. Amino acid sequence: CASSQGRGAHRDRANQPQHF.

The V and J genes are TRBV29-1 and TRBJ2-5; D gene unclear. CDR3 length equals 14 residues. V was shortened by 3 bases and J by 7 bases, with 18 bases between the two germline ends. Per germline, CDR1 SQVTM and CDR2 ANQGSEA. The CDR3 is CSVEARGPIGTQYF. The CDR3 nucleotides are TGCAGCGTTGAGGCCCGAGGCCCCATAGGGACCCAGTACTTC.

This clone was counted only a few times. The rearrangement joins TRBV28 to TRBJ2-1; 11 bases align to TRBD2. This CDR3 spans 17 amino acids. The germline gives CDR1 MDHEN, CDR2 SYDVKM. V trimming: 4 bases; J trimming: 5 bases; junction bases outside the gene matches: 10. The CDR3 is CASSSPLAGGENNEQFF. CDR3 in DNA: TGTGCCAGCAGTTCCCCCCTAGCGGGAGGAGAAAACAATGAGCAGTTCTTC.

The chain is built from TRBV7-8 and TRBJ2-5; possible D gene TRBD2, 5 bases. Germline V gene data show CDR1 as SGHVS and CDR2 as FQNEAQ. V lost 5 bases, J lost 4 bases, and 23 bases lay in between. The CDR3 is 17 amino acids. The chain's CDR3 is CASSPHIPGWVRETQYF. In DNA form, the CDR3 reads TGTGCCAGCAGCCCACATATCCCGGGGTGGGTGAGAGAGACCCAGTACTTC.

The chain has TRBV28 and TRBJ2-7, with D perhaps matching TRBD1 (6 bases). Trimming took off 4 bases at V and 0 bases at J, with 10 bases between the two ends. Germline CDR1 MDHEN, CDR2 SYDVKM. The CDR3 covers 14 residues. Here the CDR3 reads CASSSPQGSYEQYF. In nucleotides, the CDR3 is TGTGCCAGCAGTTCACCACAGGGCTCCTACGAGCAGTACTTC.

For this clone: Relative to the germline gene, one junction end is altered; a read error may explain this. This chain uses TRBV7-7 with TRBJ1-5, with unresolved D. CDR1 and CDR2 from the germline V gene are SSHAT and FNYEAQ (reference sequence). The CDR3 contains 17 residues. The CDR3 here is CASRPTLCGKGNQPQHF. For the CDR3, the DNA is TGTGCTAGCAGGCCTACCTTGTGCGGTAAAGGCAATCAGCCCCAGCATTTT.

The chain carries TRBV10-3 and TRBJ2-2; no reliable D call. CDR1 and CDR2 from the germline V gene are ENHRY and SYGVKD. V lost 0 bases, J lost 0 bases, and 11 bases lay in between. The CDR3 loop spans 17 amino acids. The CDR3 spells CAISESPQAANTGELFF. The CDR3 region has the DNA TGTGCCATCAGTGAGTCTCCGCAGGCCGCGAACACCGGGGAGCTGTTTTTT.

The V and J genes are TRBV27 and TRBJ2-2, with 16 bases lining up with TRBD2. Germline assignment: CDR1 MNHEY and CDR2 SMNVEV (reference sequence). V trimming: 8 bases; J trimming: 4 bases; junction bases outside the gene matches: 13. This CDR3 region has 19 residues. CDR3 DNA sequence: TGTGCCAGCGGGTCCCCGGGACTAGCGGGGGGGCGGGCCACCGGGGAGCTGTTTTTT. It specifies CASGSPGLAGGRATGELFF.

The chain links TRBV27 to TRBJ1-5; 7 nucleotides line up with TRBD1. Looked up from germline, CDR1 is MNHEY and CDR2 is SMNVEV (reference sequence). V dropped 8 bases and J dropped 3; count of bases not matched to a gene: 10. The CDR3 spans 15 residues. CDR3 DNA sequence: TGTGCCAGCGGCCCTATAGGGACAGACAATCAGCCCCAGCATTTT. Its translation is CASGPIGTDNQPQHF.

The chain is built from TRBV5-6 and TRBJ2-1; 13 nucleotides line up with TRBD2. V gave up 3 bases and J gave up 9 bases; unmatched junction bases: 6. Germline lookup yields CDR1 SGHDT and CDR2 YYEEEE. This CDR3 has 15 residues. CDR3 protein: CASSYFGLAGAEQFF. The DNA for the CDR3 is TGTGCCAGCAGCTACTTCGGACTAGCGGGAGCTGAGCAGTTCTTC.

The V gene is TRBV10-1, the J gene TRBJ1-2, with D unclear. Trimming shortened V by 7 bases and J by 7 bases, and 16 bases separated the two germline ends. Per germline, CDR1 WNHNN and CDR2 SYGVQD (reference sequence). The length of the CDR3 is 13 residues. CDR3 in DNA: TGCGCCAGCAAAGGAGGATGGAGTACTGGCTACACCTTC. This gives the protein CASKGGWSTGYTF.

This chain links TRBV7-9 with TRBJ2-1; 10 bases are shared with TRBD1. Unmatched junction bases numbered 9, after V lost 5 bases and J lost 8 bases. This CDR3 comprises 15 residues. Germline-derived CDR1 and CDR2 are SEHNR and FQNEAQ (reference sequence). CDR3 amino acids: CASSPGTGVYHEQFF. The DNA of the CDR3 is TGTGCCAGCAGCCCAGGGACAGGGGTTTACCATGAGCAGTTCTTC.

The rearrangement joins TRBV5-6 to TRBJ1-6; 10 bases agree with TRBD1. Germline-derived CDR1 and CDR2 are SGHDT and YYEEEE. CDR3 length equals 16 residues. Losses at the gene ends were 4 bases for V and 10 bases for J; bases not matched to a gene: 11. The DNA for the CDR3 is TGTGCCAGCAGCAAAAGGGACAGGGGATGGGTATCACCCCTCCACTTT. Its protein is CASSKRDRGWVSPLHF.

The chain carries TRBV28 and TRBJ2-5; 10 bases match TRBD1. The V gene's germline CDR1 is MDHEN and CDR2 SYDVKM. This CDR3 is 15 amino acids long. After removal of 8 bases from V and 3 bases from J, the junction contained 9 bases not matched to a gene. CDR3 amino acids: CASGRDRGLEETQYF. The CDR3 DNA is TGTGCCAGCGGCAGGGACAGGGGATTAGAAGAGACCCAGTACTTC.

The DNA of the CDR3 is TGTGCCAGCAGCCTTAGACTACTAGCGTACCAAGAGACCCAGTACTTC. It encodes CASSLRLLAYQETQYF. The chain employs TRBV7-6 and TRBJ2-5; 7 nucleotides match TRBD2. Germline V lookup: CDR1 SGHVS, CDR2 FNYEAQ. With 5 bases clipped from V and 0 bases from J, the junction kept 9 bases outside the gene matches. CDR3 length equals 16 residues. The whole variable domain, remainder taken from reference TRBV7-6 and TRBJ2-5, is GAGVSQSPRYKVTKRGQDVALRCDPISGHVSLYWYRQALGQGPEFLTYFNYEAQQDKSGLPNDRFSAERPEGSISTLTIQRTEQRDSAMYRCASSLRLLAYQETQYFGPGTRLLVL.

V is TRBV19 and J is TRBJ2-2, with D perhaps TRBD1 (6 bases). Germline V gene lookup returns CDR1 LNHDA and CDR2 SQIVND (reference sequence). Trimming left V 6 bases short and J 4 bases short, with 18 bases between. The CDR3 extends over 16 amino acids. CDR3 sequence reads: CASRKDSPSSTGELFF. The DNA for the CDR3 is TGTGCCAGTAGAAAGGACAGCCCATCGTCCACCGGGGAGCTGTTTTTT. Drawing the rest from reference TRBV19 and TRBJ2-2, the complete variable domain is DGGITQSPKYLFRKEGQNVTLSCEQNLNHDAMYWYRQDPGQGLRLIYYSQIVNDFQKGDIAEGYSVSREKKESFPLTVTSAQKNPTAFYLCASRKDSPSSTGELFFGEGSRLTVL.

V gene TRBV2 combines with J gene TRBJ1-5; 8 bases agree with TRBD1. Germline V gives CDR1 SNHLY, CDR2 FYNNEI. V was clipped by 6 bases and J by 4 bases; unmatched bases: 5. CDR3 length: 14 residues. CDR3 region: CASSPRTGNQPQHF. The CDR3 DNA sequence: TGTGCCAGCAGCCCCCGGACAGGGAATCAGCCCCAGCATTTT.

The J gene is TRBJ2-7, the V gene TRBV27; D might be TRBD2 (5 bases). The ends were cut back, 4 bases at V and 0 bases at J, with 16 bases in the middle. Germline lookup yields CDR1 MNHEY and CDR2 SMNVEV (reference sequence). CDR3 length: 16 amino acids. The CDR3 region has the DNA TGTGCCAGCAGTTCGGGTGAGGGATGGGGCTCCTACGAGCAGTACTTC. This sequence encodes CASSSGEGWGSYEQYF.

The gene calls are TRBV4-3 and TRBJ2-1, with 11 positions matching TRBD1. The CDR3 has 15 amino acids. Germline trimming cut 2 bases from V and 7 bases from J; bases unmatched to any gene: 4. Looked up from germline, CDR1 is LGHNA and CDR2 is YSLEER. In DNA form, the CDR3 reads TGCGCCAGCAGCCAACTGGGACAGGGGGTAAATGAGCAGTTCTTC. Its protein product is CASSQLGQGVNEQFF.

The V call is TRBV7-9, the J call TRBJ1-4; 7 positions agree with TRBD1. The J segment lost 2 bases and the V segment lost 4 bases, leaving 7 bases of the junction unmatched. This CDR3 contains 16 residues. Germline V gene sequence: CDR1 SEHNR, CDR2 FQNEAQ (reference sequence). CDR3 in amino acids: CASSSFPGQTNEKLFF. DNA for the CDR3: TGTGCCAGCAGCTCATTTCCGGGACAGACTAATGAAAAACTGTTTTTT.

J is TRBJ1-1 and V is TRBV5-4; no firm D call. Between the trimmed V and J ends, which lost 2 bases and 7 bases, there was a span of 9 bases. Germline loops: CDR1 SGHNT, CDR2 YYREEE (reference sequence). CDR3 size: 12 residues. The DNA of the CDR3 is TGTGCCAGCAGCTTTGGGGAGGGTGAAGCTTTCTTT. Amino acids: CASSFGEGEAFF.